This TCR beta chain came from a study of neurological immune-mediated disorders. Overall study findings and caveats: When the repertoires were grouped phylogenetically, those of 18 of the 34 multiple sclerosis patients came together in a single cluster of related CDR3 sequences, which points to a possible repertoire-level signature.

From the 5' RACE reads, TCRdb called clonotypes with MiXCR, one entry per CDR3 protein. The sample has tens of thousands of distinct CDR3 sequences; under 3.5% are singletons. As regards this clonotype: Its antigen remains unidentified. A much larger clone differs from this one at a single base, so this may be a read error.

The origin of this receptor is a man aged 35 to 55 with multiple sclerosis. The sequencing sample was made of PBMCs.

CDR3 in amino acids: CASSLAGPTNSHLHF. The CDR3 DNA sequence: TGTGCCAGCAGTTTAGCGGGACCGACAAATTCACACCTCCACTTT. This chain links TRBV12-3 or TRBV12-4 with TRBJ1-6; D may be TRBD1 (5 bases). The CDR3 has 15 amino acids.